The clone carrying this T cell receptor beta chain has at least ten counts. Its matching antigen is unknown. Patients underwent thyroid surgery, and none had received any treatment before it. The CDR3 has 13 amino acids. The V and J ends lost 5 bases and 1 base respectively, with 8 bases between them. Germline V gives CDR1 SGHTA, CDR2 FQGTGA. The data stem from a study of metastatic and nonmetastatic thyroid tumors. About the study: Samples came from malignant and benign thyroid patients, and repertoires were compared across blood and tumor or nodule tissue. Study-wide points: Significantly higher TCR beta diversity was reportedly seen in malignant thyroid tumors than benign nodules, in blood and tumor.

Authors' data handling: Variation in CDR3 across clinicopathological groups served as the basis for constructing a distant-metastasis classifier in papillary thyroid cancer. MiXCR reprocessed the PCR reads for TCRdb. These V and J calls derive from TCRdb rather than the authors' analysis. The sample records 25,000 to 30,000 clones, less than 4% being singletons. Sequenced sample: blood. This sequence joins TRBV7-3 and TRBJ1-1; the D is unclear. The origin of this receptor is a male donor with papillary thyroid cancer or a benign thyroid nodule (not recorded which). Some clones in this sample may be carry-over from other donors' samples. CDR3 residues: CASSPQGNTEAFF. The CDR3 DNA follows: TGTGCCAGCAGCCCACAAGGGAACACTGAAGCTTTCTTT.